The 22 T cell receptor beta chains below come from one sample, sequenced in a study of response to subunit inactivated influenza vaccine (dated by TCRdb to the late 2010s). The library was prepared using RT-PCR. The sequencer listed for this sample is Illumina HiSeq 2500. TCRdb cleaned the public reads at Q25 with fastp, built clones with MiXCR and kept in-frame beta chains. Here each entry gathers all rows of one CDR3 protein and keeps the most common genes and DNA. In all, the sample holds just under 250,000 distinct CDR3 sequences, and less than 15% of those were seen once. The leading ten clones occupy under 10% of the sample. The sample was non-naive T cells sorted from PBMCs, taken 14 to 15 days before vaccination. The label giving this sample's cell subset or site can be read as: memory T cell fraction. The receptors come from a man aged 45-65 years who received an inactivated influenza vaccine. Donor details come from another sample of the same person, matched by shared clones.

V usage is TRBV2 and J usage is TRBJ1-2; tentatively, D is TRBD1 (5 bases). Trimming cost V 2 bases and J 7 bases, with 11 bases left between them. The CDR3 contains 13 residues. Germline V CDR1 and CDR2: SNHLY, FYNNEI. The CDR3 DNA reads as TGTGCCAGCAGTGAATTCGCTGGGGGTGGCTACACCTTC. Translated: CASSEFAGGGYTF.

As DNA, the CDR3 is TGTGCCATCCCCACGGGACAGGATTACTATGGCTACACCTTC. Protein product: CAIPTGQDYYGYTF. The V and J genes are TRBV10-3 and TRBJ1-2; 8 positions agree with TRBD1. The germline V gene encodes CDR1 ENHRY and CDR2 SYGVKD. This CDR3 is built from 14 residues. Trimming removed 8 bases from V and 3 bases from J; junction bases left unmatched: 8.

The chain recombines TRBV10-3 with TRBJ2-7; 12 bases match TRBD1. CDR1 and CDR2 (germline): ENHRY, SYGVKD. This CDR3 comprises 14 residues. The V and J ends lost 7 bases and 7 bases, in that order; junction bases with no gene match: 8. Here the CDR3 reads CAITAGQGAREQYF. The CDR3 nucleotides are TGTGCCATCACCGCGGGACAGGGGGCGCGAGAGCAGTACTTC.

Remarks on this clonotype: A read error is possible here, since a much larger clone lies one base away. The chain carries TRBV12-3 or TRBV12-4 and TRBJ1-2; no clear D gene. The CDR3 runs 12 residues. CDR3 coding DNA: TGTGCCAGAAGTTTGCTTGACTATGGCTACACCTTC. It is translated as CARSLLDYGYTF.

This clonotype came up a few times. The CDR3 spells CASRTSEIREQFF. The CDR3 nucleotides are TGTGCCAGCAGGACTTCAGAGATCCGGGAGCAGTTCTTC. J is TRBJ2-1 and V is TRBV5-4; D not certain. Trimming took 5 bases from V and 10 from J, leaving 16 bases between them. This CDR3 contains 13 residues. From germline, CDR1 is SGHNT and CDR2 YYREEE (reference sequence).

This chain links TRBV24-1 with TRBJ2-2, with a weak D call TRBD1 (6 bases). This CDR3 is built from 16 residues. V dropped 4 bases and J dropped 4 bases, with 15 bases sitting between them. The germline V gene has CDR1 KGHDR and CDR2 SFDVKD. CDR3 bases: TGTGCCACCAGTGACAATTCAGGGGCCCGCACCGGGGAGCTGTTTTTT. This codes for CATSDNSGARTGELFF.

This clonotype was picked up a small number of times. The rearrangement uses TRBV29-1 and TRBJ2-2; TRBD2 is a possible D gene (5 bases). V gave up 7 bases and J gave up 5 bases, with 8 bases separating them. CDR3 length equals 11 residues. CDR1 is SQVTM, CDR2 ANQGSEA, per germline. CDR3 protein: CSARLTGELFF. The CDR3 coding sequence is TGCAGCGCCCGACTAACCGGGGAGCTGTTTTTT.

The V call is TRBV7-2, the J call TRBJ1-2; D uncertain. The germline gives CDR1 SGHTA, CDR2 FQGNSA. The germline V and J ends were trimmed by 11 bases and 4 bases, with 11 bases remaining between them. This CDR3 is built from 11 residues. In nucleotides, the CDR3 is TGTGCCCACGGCGAGGGCTATGGCTACACCTTC. It specifies CAHGEGYGYTF.

This clonotype was seen ten or more times. CDR3 DNA sequence: TGCGCCAGCAGCGGCCGGGACAGTATCTACGAGCAGTACTTC. It yields the protein CASSGRDSIYEQYF. The chain links TRBV5-1 to TRBJ2-7, with 7 bases lining up with TRBD1. This CDR3 is built from 14 residues. V trimming: 4 bases; J trimming: 3 bases; junction bases outside the gene matches: 7. Germline loops: CDR1 SGHRS, CDR2 YFSETQ.

V and J are TRBV30 and TRBJ2-5; the match to TRBD2 covers 7 bases. The V and J ends lost 5 bases and 4 bases, in that order; junction bases with no gene match: 7. In germline, CDR1 is GTSNPN, CDR2 SVGIG (reference sequence). This CDR3 has 13 residues. The CDR3 sequence: CAWQTGGGETQYF. CDR3 coding DNA: TGTGCCTGGCAGACGGGGGGAGGAGAGACCCAGTACTTC.

This clonotype was recorded a few times. J is TRBJ2-7 and V is TRBV20-1; TRBD2 agrees at 11 bases. V was clipped by 5 bases and J by 2 bases; unmatched bases: 5. Looked up from germline, CDR1 is DFQATT and CDR2 is SNEGSKA (reference sequence). The CDR3 runs 14 residues. CDR3 in amino acids: CSAGLAGMPYEQYF. CDR3 DNA sequence: TGCAGTGCTGGACTAGCGGGCATGCCCTACGAGCAGTACTTC.

The genes are TRBV7-2 and TRBJ2-7; no definite D call. The CDR3 runs to 12 residues. Germline V CDR1 and CDR2: SGHTA, FQGNSA. Between the trimmed V and J ends, which lost 5 bases and 7 bases, there was a span of 12 bases. CDR3 in amino acids: CASSQLWGEQYF. The CDR3, as DNA: TGTGCCAGCAGCCAGCTCTGGGGAGAGCAGTACTTC.

This clonotype was picked up many times. J is TRBJ2-1 and V is TRBV6-2 or TRBV6-3; 7 bases match TRBD2. V lost 6 bases, J lost 5 bases, and 10 bases stayed unmatched. The CDR3 is 15 amino acids. The germline CDR1 and CDR2 sequences are MNHEY and SVGEGT. The CDR3 nucleotides are TGTGCCAGCAGACCGGGACTACTTCGTGACAATGAGCAGTTCTTC. Translation: CASRPGLLRDNEQFF.

This clonotype was observed a single time. The genes are TRBV11-2 and TRBJ2-5; 11 nucleotides match TRBD1. This CDR3 region has 16 residues. Germline trimming cut 5 bases from V and 5 bases from J; bases unmatched to any gene: 10. CDR1 and CDR2 from the germline V gene are SGHAT and FQNNGV. CDR3 region: CASSHGTGGFMETQYF. The DNA for the CDR3 is TGTGCCAGCAGCCACGGGACAGGGGGATTTATGGAGACCCAGTACTTC.

This clonotype was seen more than once but under ten times. The genes are TRBV6-2 or TRBV6-3 and TRBJ2-3, with TRBD2 matching 12 bases. After removal of 9 bases from V and 5 bases from J, the junction contained 0 bases not matched to a gene. CDR1 MNHEY and CDR2 SVGEGT come from the germline V gene. This CDR3 region has 12 residues. The CDR3 coding sequence is TGTGCCAGGACTAGCGGGGGAGATACGCAGTATTTT. Translation gives CARTSGGDTQYF.

The V and J genes are TRBV24-1 and TRBJ2-1; 7 bases fit TRBD1. The length of the CDR3 is 16 residues. CDR1 and CDR2 (germline): KGHDR, SFDVKD. V trimming: 5 bases; J trimming: 0 bases; junction bases outside the gene matches: 6. The CDR3 reads CATSGDRASSYNEQFF. In DNA, the CDR3 is TGTGCCACCAGTGGTGACAGGGCAAGCTCCTACAATGAGCAGTTCTTC.

This clonotype was counted a few times. This chain connects TRBV11-2 to TRBJ2-7; D is possibly TRBD1 or TRBD2 (5 bases each). V was shortened by 5 bases and J by 9 bases, with 20 bases between the two germline ends. Per germline, CDR1 SGHAT and CDR2 FQNNGV. The length of the CDR3 is 14 residues. CDR3 sequence: CASSETWDGTRQYF. The CDR3 DNA reads as TGTGCCAGCAGCGAAACCTGGGACGGCACTCGGCAGTACTTC.

V usage is TRBV18 and J usage is TRBJ2-7; 8 bases are a match to TRBD2. In germline, CDR1 is KGHSH, CDR2 LQKENI. CDR3 size: 15 residues. V shed 4 bases, J shed 4 bases, and the junction held 9 bases outside the gene matches. CDR3 DNA: TGTGCCAGCTCACTTCCGGGACTAGGGAGTTACGAGCAGTACTTC. This gives the protein CASSLPGLGSYEQYF.

The chain carries TRBV18 and TRBJ2-7; 7 nucleotides agree with TRBD1. The ends lost 2 bases at V and 3 bases at J; junction bases unmatched: 4. CDR3 length equals 14 residues. CDR1 is KGHSH, CDR2 LQKENI, per germline. CDR3 in DNA: TGTGCCAGCTCACCAGCCGGGACAGACTACGAGCAGTACTTC. Translated: CASSPAGTDYEQYF.

This chain uses TRBV19 with TRBJ1-5; the D is unclear. The germline V gene has CDR1 LNHDA and CDR2 SQIVND (reference sequence). The CDR3 loop spans 14 amino acids. CDR3: CVTDENSGVQPQHF. DNA of the CDR3: TGTGTCACCGATGAGAACTCAGGTGTTCAGCCCCAGCATTTT. The complete variable domain, with remaining parts taken from reference TRBV19 and TRBJ1-5, reads DGGITQSPKYLFRKEGQNVTLSCEQNLNHDAMYWYRQDPGQGLRLIYYSQIVNDFQKGDIAEGYSVSREKKESFPLTVTSAQKNPTAFYLCVTDENSGVQPQHFGDGTRLSIL.

In this sample, this clonotype turned up a few times. The J gene is TRBJ1-6, the V gene TRBV5-1; tentatively, D is TRBD1 (5 bases). Germline loops: CDR1 SGHRS, CDR2 YFSETQ. V gave up 1 base and J gave up 9 bases, with 20 bases separating them. The CDR3 is 17 amino acids. The CDR3, as DNA: TGCGCCAGCAGCTTGAGCGGTCCGGACAAAGGTTTTTCACCCCTCCACTTT. This sequence encodes CASSLSGPDKGFSPLHF.

This clonotype was observed a handful of times. The chain couples TRBV20-1 to TRBJ2-7; D is uncertain. The CDR3 sequence is 12 residues long. V was trimmed by 4 bases and J by 3 bases, leaving 10 bases between them. Germline V CDR1 and CDR2: DFQATT, SNEGSKA (reference sequence). DNA of the CDR3: TGCAGTGCTAACCTCCCTAACTACGAGCAGTACTTC. It translates to CSANLPNYEQYF.